This is a list of T cell receptor beta chains from one sample in a study of Ad26.COV2.S vaccination and SARS-CoV-2 variants. Assay: immunoSEQ multiplex PCR; the TCRdb copy retains only in-frame clones and omits some. Of 300,000 to 350,000 clones in the sample, 75% to 90% are singletons; the top ten hold 5.5%. Here the sequenced sample was peripheral blood, taken in a trial of Ad26.COV2.S vaccine versus placebo. Every receptor here comes from a person between 18 and 59 years old who received the Ad26.COV2.S COVID-19 vaccine or a placebo. The CDR3 runs from the conserved cysteine through the conserved F or W. The D gene is left open where the match is weak. Not every row has a clone size; where given, it reads once, few, many or a size class.

j_gene | abundance | v_gene | d_gene | CDR3aa | CDR3nt
TRBJ1-4 | NA | TRBV7-9 | NA | CASSLVGGNEKLFF | TGTGCCAGCAGCTTAGTCGGAGGGAATGAAAAACTGTTTTTT
TRBJ2-7 | few | TRBV5-1 | TRBD1 | CASATDRVSHEQYF | TGCGCCAGCGCAACGGACAGGGTAAGCCACGAGCAGTACTTC
TRBJ1-2 | NA | TRBV7-9 | TRBD1 | CASSAGGGDYGYTF | TGTGCCAGCAGCGCCGGAGGGGGCGACTATGGCTACACCTTC
TRBJ2-1 | NA | TRBV7-9 | TRBD2 | CASSLDAGVGVEQFF | TGTGCCAGCAGCTTAGACGCGGGAGTGGGTGTGGAGCAGTTCTTC
TRBJ1-2 | NA | TRBV10-3 | NA | CAIKQPGHDYTF | TGTGCCATCAAGCAGCCGGGACATGACTACACCTTC
TRBJ1-3 | NA | TRBV27 | NA | CASRSGNTIYF | TGTGCCAGCCGATCTGGAAACACCATATATTTT
TRBJ1-1 | NA | TRBV2 | TRBD1 | CASSGQGATEAFF | TGTGCCAGCAGCGGGCAGGGGGCGACTGAAGCTTTCTTT
TRBJ2-7 | NA | TRBV5-1 | NA | CASTGHRADEQYF | TGCGCCAGCACCGGCCATAGGGCCGACGAGCAGTACTTC
TRBJ2-1 | NA | TRBV9 | NA | CASSGGGFSYNEQFF | TGTGCCAGCAGTGGAGGGGGATTCTCCTACAATGAGCAGTTCTTC
TRBJ1-5 | NA | TRBV21-1 | NA | CASSPRPPGQPQHF | TGTGCCAGCAGCCCCCGTCCCCCAGGCCAGCCCCAGCATTTT
TRBJ2-1 | NA | TRBV7-3 | TRBD1 | CASSLSGTGLYNEQFF | TGTGCCAGCAGCTTATCCGGGACAGGGCTTTACAATGAGCAGTTCTTC
TRBJ2-1 | NA | TRBV7-8 | NA | CASNNQRPGLLLSYNEQFF | TGTGCCAGCAACAATCAACGACCGGGACTTCTTCTCTCCTACAATGAGCAGTTCTTC
TRBJ2-4 | NA | TRBV4-3 | TRBD2 | CASSQDGPAGTRKNWDIQYF | TGCGCCAGCAGCCAAGATGGCCCAGCCGGGACTAGGAAGAATTGGGACATTCAGTACTTC
TRBJ2-1 | NA | TRBV29-1 | NA | CSVGPTAGKQFF | TGCAGCGTTGGCCCGACAGCCGGTAAGCAGTTCTTC
TRBJ2-5 | once | TRBV7-3 | NA | CASSPKPGHGSETQYF | TGTGCCAGCAGCCCGAAGCCAGGGCACGGATCGGAGACCCAGTACTTC
TRBJ1-2 | NA | TRBV25-1 | NA | CASSVGHNYGYTF | TGTGCCAGCAGTGTGGGACACAACTATGGCTACACCTTC
TRBJ2-3 | NA | TRBV2 | TRBD2 | CASRGVLAGDTDTQYF | TGTGCCAGCAGGGGGGTACTAGCGGGGGACACAGATACGCAGTATTTT
TRBJ1-1 | NA | TRBV15 | NA | CATSTDRNTEAFF | TGTGCCACCAGCACAGACCGGAACACTGAAGCTTTCTTT
TRBJ2-3 | NA | TRBV6-1 | NA | CASSEALVAADTQYF | TGTGCCAGCAGTGAAGCCCTAGTAGCCGCAGATACGCAGTATTTT
TRBJ2-5 | NA | TRBV14 | NA | CASSQARTQYF | TGTGCCAGCAGCCAAGCGAGGACCCAGTACTTC
TRBJ2-1 | once | TRBV5-8 | NA | CASSLVRLGRIGGNEQFF | TGTGCCAGCAGCTTGGTCCGATTGGGGCGGATTGGAGGAAATGAGCAGTTCTTC
TRBJ2-2 | NA | TRBV18 | NA | CASSPGLTNTGELFF | TGTGCCAGCTCACCAGGACTGACGAACACCGGGGAGCTGTTTTTT
TRBJ1-2 | NA | TRBV30 | NA | CAWSSFGKPGSYGYTF | TGTGCCTGGAGTAGTTTCGGGAAGCCAGGCAGCTATGGCTACACCTTC
TRBJ1-1 | NA | TRBV9 | NA | CASSSTGDMNTEAFF | TGTGCCAGCAGCTCGACAGGAGATATGAACACTGAAGCTTTCTTT
TRBJ1-1 | NA | TRBV7-9 | NA | CASSPGGTEAFF | TGTGCCAGCAGCCCTGGTGGGACTGAAGCTTTCTTT
TRBJ2-1 | once | TRBV14 | TRBD1 | CASEPGQGWSEQFF | TGTGCCAGCGAGCCGGGACAGGGGTGGAGTGAGCAGTTCTTC
TRBJ1-1 | NA | TRBV18 | NA | CASSPAGFVVGNEAFF | TGTGCCAGCTCACCGGCAGGGTTTGTCGTAGGTAACGAAGCTTTCTTT
TRBJ2-3 | NA | TRBV4-1 | TRBD2 | CASSQEPPGAGVTDTQYF | TGCGCCAGCAGCCAAGAGCCGCCCGGAGCGGGAGTCACAGATACGCAGTATTTT
TRBJ1-2 | NA | TRBV15 | TRBD1 | CATSRAGGGGYTF | TGTGCCACCAGCAGGGCAGGGGGCGGTGGCTACACCTTC
TRBJ2-7 | once | TRBV9 | NA | CASSEGGMAYEQYF | TGTGCCAGCAGCGAGGGGGGGATGGCCTACGAGCAGTACTTC
TRBJ2-7 | NA | TRBV14 | NA | CASSLVFGSTDEQYF | TGTGCCAGCAGCCTTGTATTCGGTAGTACGGACGAGCAGTACTTC
TRBJ1-5 | NA | TRBV2 | NA | CASSGQSSNQPQHF | TGTGCCAGCAGTGGGCAGAGTAGCAATCAGCCCCAGCATTTT
TRBJ1-1 | NA | TRBV18 | TRBD1 | CASSPRDRGPEAFF | TGTGCCAGCTCACCGAGGGACAGGGGGCCTGAAGCTTTCTTT
TRBJ1-2 | NA | TRBV27 | TRBD1 | CASSFSGQGRGYGYTF | TGTGCCAGCAGTTTCTCAGGACAGGGAAGGGGGTATGGCTACACCTTC
TRBJ2-1 | NA | TRBV7-8 | NA | CASSLEPEQFF | TGTGCCAGCAGCTTAGAGCCTGAGCAGTTCTTC
TRBJ1-5 | NA | TRBV11-1 | NA | CASSLAYREVGYSNQPQHF | TGTGCCAGCAGCTTAGCCTACAGGGAAGTTGGGTATAGCAATCAGCCCCAGCATTTT
TRBJ2-7 | NA | TRBV5-1 | NA | CASSWDLFSSYEQYF | TGCGCCAGCAGCTGGGACTTATTTAGCTCCTACGAGCAGTACTTC
TRBJ2-1 | NA | TRBV5-1 | TRBD1 | CASSPLGTGGAQQFF | TGCGCCAGCAGCCCTCTGGGGACAGGGGGCGCGCAGCAGTTCTTC
TRBJ2-5 | NA | TRBV6-2/TRBV6-3 | NA | CASSQGETQYF | TGTGCCAGCAGTCAGGGGGAGACCCAGTACTTC
TRBJ1-1 | NA | TRBV18 | TRBD1 | CASSPLTGVTEAFF | TGTGCCAGCTCACCACTAACAGGGGTCACTGAAGCTTTCTTT
TRBJ1-3 | once | TRBV7-9 | NA | CASSILGSSGNTIYF | TGTGCCAGCAGCATACTGGGGAGCTCTGGAAACACCATATATTTT
TRBJ2-2 | few | TRBV10-1 | TRBD1 | CASSESVGQGTGELFF | TGCGCCAGCAGTGAGTCGGTGGGACAGGGAACCGGGGAGCTGTTTTTT
TRBJ1-2 | NA | TRBV5-1 | NA | CASSSGRSLYGYTF | TGCGCCAGCAGCTCCGGACGGTCCCTCTATGGCTACACCTTC
TRBJ1-2 | NA | TRBV11-2 | TRBD1 | CASSLFLDRVVYGYTF | TGTGCCAGCAGTTTATTTTTGGACAGGGTAGTCTATGGCTACACCTTC